This T cell receptor (beta chain) was observed in a study of beta chain features in type 1 diabetes. Study outcomes and limitations: Within each of all four CD4+ subsets, Type 1 diabetes patients had TCRB CDR3s that were moderately but significantly shorter. Sampled from patients, naive, central memory and Treg TCRB repertoires appeared more similar than those sampled from healthy donors. For patients and controls alike, PCR might favor shorter templates to the same degree.

Of the isolated RNA, all was reverse transcribed, and so the sequenced material was expressed TCRB transcripts. Deep immunoSEQ sequencing covered naive, central memory and regulatory T cell samples. TCRdb keeps only in-frame clones here, not all; method: immunoSEQ multiplex PCR. Here the sample spans 150,000 to 200,000 clones, 63% being singletons. This clone was found a few times. Its antigen is as yet unknown. With 1 base removed from V and 5 bases from J, the gap between germline ends came to 6 bases. Germline V gene data show CDR1 as GTSNPN and CDR2 as SVGIG (reference sequence). This CDR3 comprises 12 residues. CD4+ naive, central memory, regulatory and stem cell-like memory subsets were isolated by sorting on CD45RO/CCR7/CD25/CD127/CD95/CD27.

The source is a young man with type 1 diabetes. The material sequenced was naive CD4+ T cells from blood. This chain uses TRBV30 with TRBJ2-1; D is perhaps TRBD1 (5 bases). Here the CDR3 DNA reads TGTGCCTGGAGTGCAGGGAACAATGAGCAGTTCTTC. It specifies CAWSAGNNEQFF.